This T cell receptor beta chain was observed in a study of early T cells in non-severe SARS-CoV-2 infection. Separate cDNA molecules each had unique molecular identifiers attached to them. TCRdb used MiXCR to reprocess the 5' RACE reads, holding one entry per CDR3 protein. The top ten clones hold about a tenth of a sample with more than 50,000 distinct CDR3 sequences, less than 15% of them seen once. Findings and caveats of the study: VDJdb-based matching was biased toward anti-spike CD8 responses and missed private and CD4 specificities.

Notes on this clonotype: What it recognizes is unknown.

CDR1 and CDR2 (germline): MNHNY, SVGAGI (reference sequence). The CDR3 extends over 14 amino acids. The V end was cut by 3 bases, the J end by 6 bases, with 12 bases between. The TCR was taken from an adult who was a healthcare worker with PCR-confirmed SARS-CoV-2 infection or an uninfected control (not recorded which). The V call is TRBV6-6, the J call TRBJ1-5; D not certain. Specimen: whole blood, collected at baseline. CDR3: CASSYPATGQPQHF. DNA for the CDR3: TGTGCCAGCAGTTATCCGGCTACGGGTCAGCCCCAGCATTTT.